The table lists the clone carrying this TCR beta chain with many counts. The data originate from a study of T cells in Graves' hyperthyroidism and ophthalmopathy. On the study more broadly: It was at initial diagnosis, before any treatment, that peripheral blood was collected.

Diagnostic decisions used clinical symptoms, serum thyroxine and TRAb, thyroid ultrasound and orbital computed tomography. Looked up from germline, CDR1 is SGHRS and CDR2 is YFSETQ. V was clipped by 8 bases and J by 4 bases, with 21 bases between them. CDR3 length equals 15 residues. RNA transcripts gave rise to amplified TCR beta CDR3 regions. HTBI primers were used for first-round RT-PCR of the TCR CDR3. TCRdb re-analysed the multiplex PCR reads in MiXCR, keeping a single row per CDR3 protein. Of under 30,000 distinct CDR3 sequences in the sample, around 47% were seen once. The specimen was blood. The clonotype originates from a middle-aged woman with Graves' hyperthyroidism that later progressed to Graves' ophthalmopathy. The V gene is TRBV5-1, the J gene TRBJ1-1, with unresolved D. The CDR3 DNA sequence: TGCGCCAGTTCGCCGGGTCCCTTAGGTGGCACTGAAGCTTTCTTT. Translated, it gives CASSPGPLGGTEAFF.